This T cell receptor (beta chain) was captured in a study of read filtering for tumor transcriptome and immune sequencing. Study-level results: The sorted CD138-negative fraction was a mixed bone marrow immune population, not purified T cells. About 80% of IR-seq clonotypes had one read, totaling about 3.5% of reads; RNA-seq: 74.6% and 44.6%. Without single-read clonotypes, shared clonotype proportions correlated more between IR-seq and RNA-seq.

The germline gives CDR1 GTSNPN, CDR2 SVGIG (reference sequence). CDR3 size: 13 residues. V dropped 6 bases and J dropped 3 bases, with 12 bases sitting between them. Molecular barcoded adaptors covering alpha/delta and beta/gamma chains were used on roughly 400 ng RNA. TCRdb analysed the reads with MiXCR anew, one entry per CDR3 protein. The data show about 47,000 distinct CDR3 sequences, with roughly 12% seen just once and 13% to 15% held by the top ten. In this sample, this clonotype turned up many times. Its specificity is unknown. The specimen sequenced was a population of CD138-negative cells sorted from bone marrow. This clonotype was obtained from a donor aged 40 or over with multiple myeloma. The chain links TRBV30 to TRBJ1-5; D is undetermined. In DNA, the CDR3 is TGTGCCTGCTCTTGGGCAAACAATCAGCCCCAGCATTTT. It encodes CACSWANNQPQHF.